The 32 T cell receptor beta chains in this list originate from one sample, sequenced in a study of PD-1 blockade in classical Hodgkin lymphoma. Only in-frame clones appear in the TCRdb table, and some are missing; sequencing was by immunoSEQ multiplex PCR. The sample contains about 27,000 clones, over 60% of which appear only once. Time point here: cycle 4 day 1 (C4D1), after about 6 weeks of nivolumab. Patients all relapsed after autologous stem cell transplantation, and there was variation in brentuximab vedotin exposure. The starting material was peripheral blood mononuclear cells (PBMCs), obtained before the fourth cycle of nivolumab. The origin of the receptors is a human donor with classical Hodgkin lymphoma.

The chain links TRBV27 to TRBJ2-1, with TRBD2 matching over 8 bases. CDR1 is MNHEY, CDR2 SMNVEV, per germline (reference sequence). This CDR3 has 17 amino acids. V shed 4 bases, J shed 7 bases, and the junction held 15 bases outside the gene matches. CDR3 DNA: TGTGCCAGCAGTTCCGCCTTAAGGAGCGGGAGTGGGAATGAGCAGTTCTTC. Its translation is CASSSALRSGSGNEQFF.

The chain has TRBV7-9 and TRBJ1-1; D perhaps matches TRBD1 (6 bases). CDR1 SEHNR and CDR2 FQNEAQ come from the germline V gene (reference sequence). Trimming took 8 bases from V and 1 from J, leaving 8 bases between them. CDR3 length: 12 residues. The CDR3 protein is CASSTGNTEAFF. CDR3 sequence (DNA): TGTGCCAGCTCGACAGGGAACACTGAAGCTTTCTTT.

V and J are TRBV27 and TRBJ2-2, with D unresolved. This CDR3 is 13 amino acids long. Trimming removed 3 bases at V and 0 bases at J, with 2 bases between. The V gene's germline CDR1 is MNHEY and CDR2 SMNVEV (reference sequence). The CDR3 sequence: CASSFSNTGELFF. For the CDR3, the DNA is TGTGCCAGCAGTTTCTCGAACACCGGGGAGCTGTTTTTT.

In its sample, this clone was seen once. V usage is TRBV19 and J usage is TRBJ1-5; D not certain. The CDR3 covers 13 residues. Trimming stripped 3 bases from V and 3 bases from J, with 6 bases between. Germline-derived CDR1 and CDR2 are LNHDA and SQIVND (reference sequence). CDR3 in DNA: TGTGCCAGTAGTATGAGTCTCAATCAGCCCCAGCATTTT. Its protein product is CASSMSLNQPQHF.

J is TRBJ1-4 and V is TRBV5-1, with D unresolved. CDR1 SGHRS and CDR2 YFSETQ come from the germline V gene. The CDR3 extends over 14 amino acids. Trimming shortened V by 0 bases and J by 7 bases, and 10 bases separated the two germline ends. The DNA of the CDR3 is TGCGCCAGCAGCTTGGGGTCTGGAAGTGAAAAACTGTTTTTT. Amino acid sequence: CASSLGSGSEKLFF.

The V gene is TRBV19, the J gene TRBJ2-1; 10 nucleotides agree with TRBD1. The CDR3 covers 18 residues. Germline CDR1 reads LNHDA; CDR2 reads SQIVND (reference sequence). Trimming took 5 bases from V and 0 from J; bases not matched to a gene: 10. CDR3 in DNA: TGTGCCAGTAGTCGAGGACAGGGGGGGCCGAGCTCCTACAATGAGCAGTTCTTC. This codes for CASSRGQGGPSSYNEQFF.

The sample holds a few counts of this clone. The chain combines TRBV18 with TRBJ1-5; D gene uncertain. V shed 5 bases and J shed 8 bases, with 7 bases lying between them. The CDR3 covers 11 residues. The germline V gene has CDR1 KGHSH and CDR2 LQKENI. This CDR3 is CASSYLKPQHF. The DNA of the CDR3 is TGTGCCAGCTCATACCTAAAGCCCCAGCATTTT.

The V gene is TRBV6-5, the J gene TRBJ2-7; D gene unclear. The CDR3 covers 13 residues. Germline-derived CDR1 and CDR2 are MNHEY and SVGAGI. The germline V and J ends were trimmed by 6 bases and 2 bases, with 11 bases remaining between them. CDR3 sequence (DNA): TGTGCCAGCAGGCGACCCAGCGCCTACGAGCAGTACTTC. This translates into CASRRPSAYEQYF.

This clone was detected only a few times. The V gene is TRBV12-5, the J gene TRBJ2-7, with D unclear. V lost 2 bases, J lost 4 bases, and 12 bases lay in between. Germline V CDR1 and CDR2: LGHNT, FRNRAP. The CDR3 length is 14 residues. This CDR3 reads CASGLIGPNYEQYF. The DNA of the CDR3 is TGTGCTAGTGGTTTGATCGGCCCCAATTACGAGCAGTACTTC. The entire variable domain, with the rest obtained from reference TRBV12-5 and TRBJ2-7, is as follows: DARVTQTPRHKVTEMGQEVTMRCQPILGHNTVFWYRQTMMQGLELLAYFRNRAPLDDSGMPKDRFSAEMPDATLATLKIQPSEPRDSAVYFCASGLIGPNYEQYFGPGTRLTVT.

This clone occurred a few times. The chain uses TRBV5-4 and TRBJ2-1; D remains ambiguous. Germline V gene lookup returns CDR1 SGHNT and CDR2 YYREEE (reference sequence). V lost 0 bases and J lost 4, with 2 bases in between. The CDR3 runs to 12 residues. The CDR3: CASSLEYNEQFF. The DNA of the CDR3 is TGTGCCAGCAGCTTGGAATACAATGAGCAGTTCTTC. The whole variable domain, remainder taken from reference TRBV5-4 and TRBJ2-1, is ETGVTQSPTHLIKTRGQQVTLRCSSQSGHNTVSWYQQALGQGPQFIFQYYREEENGRGNFPPRFSGLQFPNYSSELNVNALELDDSALYLCASSLEYNEQFFGPGTRLTVL.

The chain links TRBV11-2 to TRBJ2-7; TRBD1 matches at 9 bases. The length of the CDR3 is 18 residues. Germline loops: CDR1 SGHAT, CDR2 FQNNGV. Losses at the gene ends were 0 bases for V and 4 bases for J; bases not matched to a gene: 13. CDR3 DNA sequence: TGTGCCAGCAGCTTAGAGGGGACAGGGTTGTTCGAAGTATACGAGCAGTACTTC. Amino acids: CASSLEGTGLFEVYEQYF.

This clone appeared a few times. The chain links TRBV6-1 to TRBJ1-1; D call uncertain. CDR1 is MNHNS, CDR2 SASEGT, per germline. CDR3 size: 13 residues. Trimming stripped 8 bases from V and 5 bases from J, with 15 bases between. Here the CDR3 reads CASSLGGGTEAFF. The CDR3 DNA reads TGTGCCAGCTCCCTGGGCGGTGGTACTGAAGCTTTCTTT.

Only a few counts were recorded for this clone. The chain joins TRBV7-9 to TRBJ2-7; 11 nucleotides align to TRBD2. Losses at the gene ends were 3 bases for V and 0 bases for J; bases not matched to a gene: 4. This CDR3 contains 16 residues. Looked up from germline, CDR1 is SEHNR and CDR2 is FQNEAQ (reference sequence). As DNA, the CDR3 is TGTGCCAGCAGCTTTTCCGGGACTAGCGGCTCCTACGAGCAGTACTTC. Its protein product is CASSFSGTSGSYEQYF.

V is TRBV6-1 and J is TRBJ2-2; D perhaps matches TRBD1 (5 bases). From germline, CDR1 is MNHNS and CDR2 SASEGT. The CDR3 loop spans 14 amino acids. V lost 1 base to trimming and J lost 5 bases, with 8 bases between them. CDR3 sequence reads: CASSEEAGTGELFF. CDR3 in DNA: TGTGCCAGCAGTGAAGAGGCAGGGACCGGGGAGCTGTTTTTT.

The CDR3 is CASSISGTNEKLFF. Here the CDR3 DNA reads TGCGCCAGCAGCATCAGTGGAACTAATGAAAAACTGTTTTTT. The chain combines TRBV5-1 with TRBJ1-4, with D uncertain. From germline, CDR1 is SGHRS and CDR2 YFSETQ. This CDR3 spans 14 amino acids. Trimming removed 4 bases from V and 1 base from J, with 8 bases in between.

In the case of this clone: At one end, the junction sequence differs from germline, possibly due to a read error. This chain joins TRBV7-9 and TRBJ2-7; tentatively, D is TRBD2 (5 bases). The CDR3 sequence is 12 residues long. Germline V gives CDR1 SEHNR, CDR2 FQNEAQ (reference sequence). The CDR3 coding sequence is TGTGCCAGCAGCTCGGACTCCTCCGAGCAGTACTTC. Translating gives CASSSDSSEQYF.

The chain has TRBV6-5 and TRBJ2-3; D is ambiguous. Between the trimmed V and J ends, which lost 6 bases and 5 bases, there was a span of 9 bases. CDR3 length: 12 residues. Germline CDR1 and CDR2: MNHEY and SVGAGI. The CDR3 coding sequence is TGTGCCAGCAGCCCCACAGTAGATACGCAGTATTTT. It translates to CASSPTVDTQYF.

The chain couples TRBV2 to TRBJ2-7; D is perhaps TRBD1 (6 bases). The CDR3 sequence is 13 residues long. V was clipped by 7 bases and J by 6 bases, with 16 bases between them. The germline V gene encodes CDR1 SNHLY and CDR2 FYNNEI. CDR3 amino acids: CASNPQGLVEQYF. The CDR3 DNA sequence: TGTGCCAGCAACCCACAGGGTCTTGTCGAGCAGTACTTC.

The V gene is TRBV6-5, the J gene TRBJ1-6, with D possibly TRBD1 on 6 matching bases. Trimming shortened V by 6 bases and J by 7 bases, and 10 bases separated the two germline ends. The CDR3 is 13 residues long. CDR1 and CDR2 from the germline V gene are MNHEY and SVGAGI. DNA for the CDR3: TGTGCCAGCAGGGAGCAGGGGAATTCACCCCTCCACTTT. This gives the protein CASREQGNSPLHF.

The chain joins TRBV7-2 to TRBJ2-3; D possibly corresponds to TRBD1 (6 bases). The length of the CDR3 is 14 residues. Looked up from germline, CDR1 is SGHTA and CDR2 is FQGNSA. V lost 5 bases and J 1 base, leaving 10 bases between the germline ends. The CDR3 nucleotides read TGTGCCAGCAGCCAGGACAGACGCACAGATACGCAGTATTTT. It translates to CASSQDRRTDTQYF. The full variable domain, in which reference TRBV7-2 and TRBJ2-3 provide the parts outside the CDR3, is GAGVSQSPSNKVTEKGKDVELRCDPISGHTALYWYRQSLGQGLEFLIYFQGNSAPDKSGLPSDRFSAERTGGSVSTLTIQRTQQEDSAVYLCASSQDRRTDTQYFGPGTRLTVL.

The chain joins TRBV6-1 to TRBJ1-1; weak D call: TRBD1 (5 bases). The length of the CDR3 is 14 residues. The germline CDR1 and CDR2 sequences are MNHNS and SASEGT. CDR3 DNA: TGTGCTTCAAGATTGGCGGGGGGGAACACTGAAGCTTTCTTT. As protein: CASRLAGGNTEAFF.

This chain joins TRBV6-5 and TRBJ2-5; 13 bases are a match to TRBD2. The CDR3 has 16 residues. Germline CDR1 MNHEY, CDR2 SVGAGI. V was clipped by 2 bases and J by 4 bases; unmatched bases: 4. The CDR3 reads CASSYGLAGVGETQYF. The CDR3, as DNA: TGTGCCAGCAGTTACGGACTAGCGGGAGTGGGAGAGACCCAGTACTTC.

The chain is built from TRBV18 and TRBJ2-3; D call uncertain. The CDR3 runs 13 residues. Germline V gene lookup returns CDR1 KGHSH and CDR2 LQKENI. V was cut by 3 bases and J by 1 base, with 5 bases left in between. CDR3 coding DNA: TGTGCCAGCTCACCTCCGGGCACAGATACGCAGTATTTT. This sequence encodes CASSPPGTDTQYF.

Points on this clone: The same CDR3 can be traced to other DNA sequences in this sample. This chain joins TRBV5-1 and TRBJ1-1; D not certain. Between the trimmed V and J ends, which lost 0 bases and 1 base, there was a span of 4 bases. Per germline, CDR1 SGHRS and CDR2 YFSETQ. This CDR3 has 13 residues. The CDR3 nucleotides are TGCGCCAGCAGCTTGGAGGCGAACACTGAAGCTTTCTTT. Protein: CASSLEANTEAFF.

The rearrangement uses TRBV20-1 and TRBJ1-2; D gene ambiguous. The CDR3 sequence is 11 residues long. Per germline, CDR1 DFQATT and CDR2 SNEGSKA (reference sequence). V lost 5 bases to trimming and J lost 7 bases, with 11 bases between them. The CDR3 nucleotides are TGCAGTGCTGACCCGCCGGGTGGCTACACCTTC. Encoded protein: CSADPPGGYTF.

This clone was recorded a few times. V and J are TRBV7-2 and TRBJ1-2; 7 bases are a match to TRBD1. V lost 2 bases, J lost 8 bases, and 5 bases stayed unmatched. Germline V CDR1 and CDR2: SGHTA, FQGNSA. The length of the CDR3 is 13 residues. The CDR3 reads CASSLRGPGGYTF. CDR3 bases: TGTGCCAGCAGCTTAAGGGGGCCGGGCGGCTACACCTTC.

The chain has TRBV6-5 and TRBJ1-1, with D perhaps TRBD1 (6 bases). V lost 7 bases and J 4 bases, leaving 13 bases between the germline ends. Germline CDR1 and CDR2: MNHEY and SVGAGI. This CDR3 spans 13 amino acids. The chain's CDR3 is CASIGGFSTEAFF. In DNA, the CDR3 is TGTGCCAGCATCGGGGGCTTTAGCACTGAAGCTTTCTTT.

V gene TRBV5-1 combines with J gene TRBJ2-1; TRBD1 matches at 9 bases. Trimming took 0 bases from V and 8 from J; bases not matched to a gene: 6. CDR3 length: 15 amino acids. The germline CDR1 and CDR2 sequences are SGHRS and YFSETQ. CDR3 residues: CASSLEGQGWDEQFF. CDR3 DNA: TGCGCCAGCAGCTTGGAGGGACAGGGATGGGATGAGCAGTTCTTC. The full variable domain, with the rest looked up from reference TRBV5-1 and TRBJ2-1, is KAGVTQTPRYLIKTRGQQVTLSCSPISGHRSVSWYQQTPGQGLQFLFEYFSETQRNKGNFPGRFSGRQFSNSRSEMNVSTLELGDSALYLCASSLEGQGWDEQFFGPGTRLTVL.

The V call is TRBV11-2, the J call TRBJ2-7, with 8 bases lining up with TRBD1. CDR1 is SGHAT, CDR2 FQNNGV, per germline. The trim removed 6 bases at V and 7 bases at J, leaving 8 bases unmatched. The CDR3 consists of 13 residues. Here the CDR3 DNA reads TGTGCCAGCAGACTGACAGGGGTGGGGGAGCAGTACTTC. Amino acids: CASRLTGVGEQYF. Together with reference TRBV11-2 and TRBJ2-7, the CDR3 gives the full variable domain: EAGVAQSPRYKIIEKRQSVAFWCNPISGHATLYWYQQILGQGPKLLIQFQNNGVVDDSQLPKDRFSAERLKGVDSTLKIQPAKLEDSAVYLCASRLTGVGEQYFGPGTRLTVT.

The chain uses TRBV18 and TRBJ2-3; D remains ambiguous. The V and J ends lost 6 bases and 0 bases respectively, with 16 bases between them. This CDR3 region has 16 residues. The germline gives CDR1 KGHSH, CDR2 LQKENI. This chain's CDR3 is CASSKLTAESTDTQYF. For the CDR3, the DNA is TGTGCCAGCTCTAAACTCACGGCTGAAAGCACAGATACGCAGTATTTT.

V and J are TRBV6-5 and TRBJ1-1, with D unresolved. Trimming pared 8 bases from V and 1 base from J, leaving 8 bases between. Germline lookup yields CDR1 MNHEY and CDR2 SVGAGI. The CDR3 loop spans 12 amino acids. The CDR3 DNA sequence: TGTGCCAGCCGCGGTGGGAACACTGAAGCTTTCTTT. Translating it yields CASRGGNTEAFF.

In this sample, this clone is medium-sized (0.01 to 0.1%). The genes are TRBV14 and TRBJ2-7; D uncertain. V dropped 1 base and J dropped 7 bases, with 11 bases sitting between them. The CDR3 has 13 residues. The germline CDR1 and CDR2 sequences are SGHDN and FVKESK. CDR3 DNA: TGTGCCAGCAGCCAAGCTGTCTTTGGGGAGCAGTACTTC. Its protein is CASSQAVFGEQYF. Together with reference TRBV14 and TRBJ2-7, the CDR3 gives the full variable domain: EAGVTQFPSHSVIEKGQTVTLRCDPISGHDNLYWYRRVMGKEIKFLLHFVKESKQDESGMPNNRFLAERTGGTYSTLKVQPAELEDSGVYFCASSQAVFGEQYFGPGTRLTVT.